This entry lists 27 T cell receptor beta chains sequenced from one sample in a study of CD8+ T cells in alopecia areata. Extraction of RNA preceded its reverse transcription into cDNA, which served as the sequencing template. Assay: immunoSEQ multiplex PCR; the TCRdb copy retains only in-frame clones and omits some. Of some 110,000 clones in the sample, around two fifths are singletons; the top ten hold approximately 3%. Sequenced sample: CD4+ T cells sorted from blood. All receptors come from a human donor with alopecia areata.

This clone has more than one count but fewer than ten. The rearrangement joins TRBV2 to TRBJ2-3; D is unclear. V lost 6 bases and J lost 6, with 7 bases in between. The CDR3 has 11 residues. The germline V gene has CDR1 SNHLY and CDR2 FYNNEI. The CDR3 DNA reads TGTGCCAGCAGCATAAAGGATACGCAGTATTTT. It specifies CASSIKDTQYF.

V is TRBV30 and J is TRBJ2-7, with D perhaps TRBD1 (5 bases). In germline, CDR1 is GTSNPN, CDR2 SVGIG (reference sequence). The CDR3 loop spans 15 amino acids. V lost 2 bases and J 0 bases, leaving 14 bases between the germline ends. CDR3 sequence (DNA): TGTGCCTGGAGTATCGACAGCCTGAGCTCCTACGAGCAGTACTTC. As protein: CAWSIDSLSSYEQYF. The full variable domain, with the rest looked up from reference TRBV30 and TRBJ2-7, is SQTIHQWPATLVQPVGSPLSLECTVEGTSNPNLYWYRQAAGRGLQLLFYSVGIGQISSEVPQNLSASRPQDRQFILSSKKLLLSDSGFYLCAWSIDSLSSYEQYFGPGTRLTVT.

The CDR3 sequence: CASSPYFSYEQYF. The CDR3 coding sequence is TGTGCCAGCAGTCCCTACTTCTCCTACGAGCAGTACTTC. The chain has TRBV27 and TRBJ2-7, with D hard to call. In germline, CDR1 is MNHEY, CDR2 SMNVEV (reference sequence). V shed 5 bases and J shed 0 bases, with 8 bases lying between them. The CDR3 runs to 13 residues.

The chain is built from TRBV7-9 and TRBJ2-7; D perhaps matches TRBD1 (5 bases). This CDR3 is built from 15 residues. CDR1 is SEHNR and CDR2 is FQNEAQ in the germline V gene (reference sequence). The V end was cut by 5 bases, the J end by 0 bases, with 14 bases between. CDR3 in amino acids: CASSRPWGSSYEQYF. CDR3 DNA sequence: TGTGCCAGCAGCAGGCCGTGGGGCAGCTCCTACGAGCAGTACTTC.

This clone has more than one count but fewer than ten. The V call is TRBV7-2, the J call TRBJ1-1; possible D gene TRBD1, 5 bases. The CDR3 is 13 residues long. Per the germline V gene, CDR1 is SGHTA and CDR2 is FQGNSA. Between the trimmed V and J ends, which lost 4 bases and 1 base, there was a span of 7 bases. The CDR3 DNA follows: TGTGCCAGCAGCTACGACAGGAACACTGAAGCTTTCTTT. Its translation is CASSYDRNTEAFF.

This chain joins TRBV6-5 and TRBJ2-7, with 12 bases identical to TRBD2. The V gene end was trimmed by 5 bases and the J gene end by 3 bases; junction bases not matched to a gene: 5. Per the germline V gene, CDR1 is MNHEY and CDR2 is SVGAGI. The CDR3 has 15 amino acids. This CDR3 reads CASSVGTSGLYEQYF. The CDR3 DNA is TGTGCCAGCAGTGTCGGGACTAGCGGGCTCTACGAGCAGTACTTC.

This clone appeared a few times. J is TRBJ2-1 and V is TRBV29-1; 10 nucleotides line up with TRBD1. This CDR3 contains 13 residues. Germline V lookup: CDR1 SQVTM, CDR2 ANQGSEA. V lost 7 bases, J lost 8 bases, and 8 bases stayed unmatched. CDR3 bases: TGCAGCGCTACCGGACAGGGGGATGATGAGCAGTTCTTC. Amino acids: CSATGQGDDEQFF.

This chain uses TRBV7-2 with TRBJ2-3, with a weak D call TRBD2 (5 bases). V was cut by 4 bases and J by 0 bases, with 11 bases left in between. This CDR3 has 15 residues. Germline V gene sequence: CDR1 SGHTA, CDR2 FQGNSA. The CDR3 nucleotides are TGTGCCAGCAGCTCTAGCCCTTCTAGCACAGATACGCAGTATTTT. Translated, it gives CASSSSPSSTDTQYF.

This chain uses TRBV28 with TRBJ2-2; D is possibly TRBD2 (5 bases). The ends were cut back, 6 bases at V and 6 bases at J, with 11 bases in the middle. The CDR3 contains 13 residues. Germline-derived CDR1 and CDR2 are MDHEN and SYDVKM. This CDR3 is CASSLGLSGELFF. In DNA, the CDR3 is TGTGCCAGCAGCCTCGGACTGTCCGGGGAGCTGTTTTTT.

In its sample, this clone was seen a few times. As DNA, the CDR3 is TGTGCCAGGAAGAGGGTTTTGACCTACGAGCAGTACTTC. Its translation: CARKRVLTYEQYF. The chain has TRBV2 and TRBJ2-7; TRBD2 might be the D (5 bases). The V gene lost 9 bases and the J gene lost 2 bases, with 14 bases spanning the gap. Germline-derived CDR1 and CDR2 are SNHLY and FYNNEI. This CDR3 is built from 13 residues.

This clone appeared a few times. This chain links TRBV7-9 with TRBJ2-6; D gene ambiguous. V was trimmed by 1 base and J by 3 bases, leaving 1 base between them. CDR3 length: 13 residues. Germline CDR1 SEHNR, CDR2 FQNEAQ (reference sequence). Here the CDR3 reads CASSLDGANVLTF. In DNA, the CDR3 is TGTGCCAGCAGCTTAGATGGGGCCAACGTCCTGACTTTC. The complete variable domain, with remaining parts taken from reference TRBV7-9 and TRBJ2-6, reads DTGVSQNPRHKITKRGQNVTFRCDPISEHNRLYWYRQTLGQGPEFLTYFQNEAQLEKSRLLSDRFSAERPKGSFSTLEIQRTEQGDSAMYLCASSLDGANVLTFGAGSRLTVL.

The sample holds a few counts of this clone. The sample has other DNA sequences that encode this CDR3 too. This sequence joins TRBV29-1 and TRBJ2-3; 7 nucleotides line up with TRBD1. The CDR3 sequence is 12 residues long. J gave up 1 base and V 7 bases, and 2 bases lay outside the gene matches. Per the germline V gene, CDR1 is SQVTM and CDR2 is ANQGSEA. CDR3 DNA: TGCAGCGCCGGGACAGGCACAGATACGCAGTATTTT. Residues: CSAGTGTDTQYF.

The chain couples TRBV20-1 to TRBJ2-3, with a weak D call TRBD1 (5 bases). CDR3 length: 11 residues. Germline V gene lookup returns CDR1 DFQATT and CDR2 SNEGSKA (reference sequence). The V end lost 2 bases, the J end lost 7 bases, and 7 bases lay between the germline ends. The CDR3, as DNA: TGCAGTGCTAGACGACAGAATACGCAGTATTTT. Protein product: CSARRQNTQYF.

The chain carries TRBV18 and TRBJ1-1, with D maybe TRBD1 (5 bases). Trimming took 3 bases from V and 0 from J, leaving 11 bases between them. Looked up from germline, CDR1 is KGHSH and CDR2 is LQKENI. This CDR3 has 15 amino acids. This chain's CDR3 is CASSPGLVMNTEAFF. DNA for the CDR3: TGTGCCAGCTCACCGGGGCTTGTTATGAACACTGAAGCTTTCTTT.

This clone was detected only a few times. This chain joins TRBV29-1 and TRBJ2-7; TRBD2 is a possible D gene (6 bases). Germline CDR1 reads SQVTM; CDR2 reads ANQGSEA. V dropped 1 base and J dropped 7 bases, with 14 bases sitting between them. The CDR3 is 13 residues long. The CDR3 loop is CSVEGQGRGEQYF. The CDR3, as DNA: TGCAGCGTTGAAGGGCAGGGCCGGGGGGAGCAGTACTTC.

In DNA, the CDR3 is TGTGCCTGGAGTCGGCGAGCCAGGGAGCAGTACTTC. Translation gives CAWSRRAREQYF. The chain joins TRBV30 to TRBJ2-7, with D hard to call. V lost 2 bases, J lost 7 bases, and 12 bases lay in between. This CDR3 is built from 12 residues. Germline V gene lookup returns CDR1 GTSNPN and CDR2 SVGIG (reference sequence).

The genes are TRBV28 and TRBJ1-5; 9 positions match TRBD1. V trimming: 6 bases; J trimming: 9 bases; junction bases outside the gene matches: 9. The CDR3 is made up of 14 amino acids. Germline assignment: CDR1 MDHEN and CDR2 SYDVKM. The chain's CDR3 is CASRYGTGNGPQHF. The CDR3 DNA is TGTGCCAGCAGATACGGGACAGGGAACGGGCCCCAGCATTTT.

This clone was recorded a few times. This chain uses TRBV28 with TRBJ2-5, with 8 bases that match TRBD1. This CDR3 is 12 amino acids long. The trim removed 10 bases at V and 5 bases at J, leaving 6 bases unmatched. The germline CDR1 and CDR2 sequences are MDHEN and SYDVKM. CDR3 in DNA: TGTGCCACCAGGACAGGGACGGAGACCCAGTACTTC. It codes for CATRTGTETQYF.

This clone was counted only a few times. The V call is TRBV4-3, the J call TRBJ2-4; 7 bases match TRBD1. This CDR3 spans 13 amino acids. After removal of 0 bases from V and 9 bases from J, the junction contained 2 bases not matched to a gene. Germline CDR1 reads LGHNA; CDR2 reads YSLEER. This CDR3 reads CASSQETGAIQYF. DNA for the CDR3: TGCGCCAGCAGCCAAGAAACAGGGGCCATTCAGTACTTC.

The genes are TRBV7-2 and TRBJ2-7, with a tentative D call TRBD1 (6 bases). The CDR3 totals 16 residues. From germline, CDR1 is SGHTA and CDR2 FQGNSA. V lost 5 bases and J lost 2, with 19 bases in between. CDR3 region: CASSLQVGTLTYEQYF. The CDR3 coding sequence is TGTGCCAGCAGCCTCCAGGTCGGGACACTAACCTACGAGCAGTACTTC.

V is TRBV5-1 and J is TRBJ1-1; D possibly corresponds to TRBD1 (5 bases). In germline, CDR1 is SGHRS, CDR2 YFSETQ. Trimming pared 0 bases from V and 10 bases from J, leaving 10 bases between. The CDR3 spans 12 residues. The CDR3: CASSLEGRGAFF. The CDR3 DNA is TGCGCCAGCAGCTTGGAGGGGCGGGGAGCTTTCTTT.

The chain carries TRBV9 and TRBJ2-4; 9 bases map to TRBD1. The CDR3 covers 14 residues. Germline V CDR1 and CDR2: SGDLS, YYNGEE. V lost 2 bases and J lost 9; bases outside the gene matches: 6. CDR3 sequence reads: CASSVGTGSTIQYF. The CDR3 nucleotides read TGTGCCAGCAGCGTCGGGACAGGGTCGACCATTCAGTACTTC.

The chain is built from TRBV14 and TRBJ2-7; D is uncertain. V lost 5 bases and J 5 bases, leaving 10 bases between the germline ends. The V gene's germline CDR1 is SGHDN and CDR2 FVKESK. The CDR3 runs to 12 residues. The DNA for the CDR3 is TGTGCCAGCAGCAGGGTTGCAAACGAGCAGTACTTC. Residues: CASSRVANEQYF.

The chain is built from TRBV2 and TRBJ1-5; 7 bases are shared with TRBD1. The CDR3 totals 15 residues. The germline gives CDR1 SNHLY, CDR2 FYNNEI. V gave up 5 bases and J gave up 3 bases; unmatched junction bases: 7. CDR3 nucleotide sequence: TGTGCCAGCAGTATTACGACAGGGTCCAATCAGCCCCAGCATTTT. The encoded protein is CASSITTGSNQPQHF.

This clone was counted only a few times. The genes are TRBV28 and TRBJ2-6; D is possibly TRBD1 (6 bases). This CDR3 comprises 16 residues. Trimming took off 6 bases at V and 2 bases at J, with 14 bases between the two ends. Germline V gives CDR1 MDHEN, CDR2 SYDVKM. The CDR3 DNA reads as TGTGCCAGCAGACTCGGACAGTACGCTGGGGCCAACGTCCTGACTTTC. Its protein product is CASRLGQYAGANVLTF.

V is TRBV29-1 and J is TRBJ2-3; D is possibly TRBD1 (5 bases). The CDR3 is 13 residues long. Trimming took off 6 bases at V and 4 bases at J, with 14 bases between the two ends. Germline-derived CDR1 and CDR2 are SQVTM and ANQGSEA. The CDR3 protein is CSVGPPDPDTQYF. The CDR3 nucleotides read TGCAGCGTGGGGCCCCCAGATCCAGATACGCAGTATTTT.

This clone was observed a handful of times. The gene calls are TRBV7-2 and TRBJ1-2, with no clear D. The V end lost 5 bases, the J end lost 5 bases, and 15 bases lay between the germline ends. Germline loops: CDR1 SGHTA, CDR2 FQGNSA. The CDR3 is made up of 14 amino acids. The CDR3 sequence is CASSPQTHSYGYTF. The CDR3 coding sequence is TGTGCCAGCAGCCCCCAAACACACTCATATGGCTACACCTTC.